This T cell receptor (beta chain) was observed in a study of T cells in localized non-small cell lung cancer. Method: immunoSEQ multiplex PCR; TCRdb's copy keeps in-frame clones and lacks some. Of thousands of clones in the sample, just under 30% were seen once. This CDR3 comprises 14 residues. Germline V gives CDR1 SGHRS, CDR2 YFSETQ. Trimming shortened V by 2 bases and J by 2 bases, and 10 bases separated the two germline ends. This specimen was normal lung tissue next to the tumor, taken before any cancer treatment. The gene calls are TRBV5-1 and TRBJ1-1; D is unclear. This clonotype originated in a man between 40 and 69 years old with stage I lung adenocarcinoma. The CDR3 here is CASSFTAPNTEAFF. The DNA of the CDR3 is TGCGCCAGCAGCTTTACAGCTCCAAACACTGAAGCTTTCTTT.